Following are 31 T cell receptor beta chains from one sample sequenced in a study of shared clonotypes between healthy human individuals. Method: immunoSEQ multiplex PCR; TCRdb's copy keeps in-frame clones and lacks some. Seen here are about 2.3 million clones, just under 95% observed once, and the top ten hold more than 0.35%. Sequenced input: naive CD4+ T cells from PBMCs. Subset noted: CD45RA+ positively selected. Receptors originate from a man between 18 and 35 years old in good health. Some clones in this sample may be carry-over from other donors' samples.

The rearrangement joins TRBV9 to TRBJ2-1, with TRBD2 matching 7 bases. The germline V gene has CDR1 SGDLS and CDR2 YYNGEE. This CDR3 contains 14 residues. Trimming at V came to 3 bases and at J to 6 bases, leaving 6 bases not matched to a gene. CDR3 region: CASSARTRSNEQFF. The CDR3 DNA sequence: TGTGCCAGCAGCGCCAGGACTAGGAGCAATGAGCAGTTCTTC.

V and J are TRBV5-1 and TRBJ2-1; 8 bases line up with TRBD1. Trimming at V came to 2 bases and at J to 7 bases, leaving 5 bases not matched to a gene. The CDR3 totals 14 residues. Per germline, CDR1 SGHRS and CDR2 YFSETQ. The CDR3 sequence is CASSFGTGLNEQFF. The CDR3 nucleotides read TGCGCCAGCAGCTTCGGGACAGGTTTGAATGAGCAGTTCTTC.

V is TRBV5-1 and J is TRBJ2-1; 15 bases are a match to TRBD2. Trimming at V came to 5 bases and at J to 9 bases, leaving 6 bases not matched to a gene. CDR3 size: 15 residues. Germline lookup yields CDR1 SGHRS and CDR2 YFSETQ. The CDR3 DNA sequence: TGCGCCAGCAGATCAGGACTAGCGGGAGGGTTTGAGCAGTTCTTC. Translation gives CASRSGLAGGFEQFF.

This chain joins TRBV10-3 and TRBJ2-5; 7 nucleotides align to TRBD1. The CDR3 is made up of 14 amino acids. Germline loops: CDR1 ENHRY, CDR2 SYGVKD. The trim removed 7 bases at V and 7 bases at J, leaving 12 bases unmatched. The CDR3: CAITSGQDIGTQYF. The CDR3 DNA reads TGTGCCATCACTTCTGGACAGGACATCGGGACCCAGTACTTC.

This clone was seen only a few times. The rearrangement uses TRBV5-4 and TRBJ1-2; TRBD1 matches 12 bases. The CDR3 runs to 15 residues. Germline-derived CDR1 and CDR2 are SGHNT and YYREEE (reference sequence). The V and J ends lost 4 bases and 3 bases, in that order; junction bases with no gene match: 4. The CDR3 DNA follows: TGTGCCAGCAGCACGGGACAGGGGGCTTACTATGGCTACACCTTC. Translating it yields CASSTGQGAYYGYTF.

In nucleotides, the CDR3 is TGTGCCAGTCACGACAGGGGGAACAATCAGCCCCAGCATTTT. Translation: CASHDRGNNQPQHF. This chain connects TRBV19 to TRBJ1-5, with 9 positions matching TRBD1. The junction had 5 bases not matched to a gene; V was cut back by 8 bases and J by 3 bases. Germline values: CDR1 LNHDA, CDR2 SQIVND (reference sequence). The CDR3 extends over 14 amino acids.

The chain's CDR3 is CASSARPIMDEKLFF. DNA for the CDR3: TGTGCCAGCAGCGCCCGACCTATCATGGACGAAAAACTGTTTTTT. The J gene is TRBJ1-4, the V gene TRBV5-5; D is undetermined. Trimming left V 4 bases short and J 8 bases short, with 18 bases between. This CDR3 region has 15 residues. CDR1 is SGHKS and CDR2 is YYEKEE in the germline V gene (reference sequence).

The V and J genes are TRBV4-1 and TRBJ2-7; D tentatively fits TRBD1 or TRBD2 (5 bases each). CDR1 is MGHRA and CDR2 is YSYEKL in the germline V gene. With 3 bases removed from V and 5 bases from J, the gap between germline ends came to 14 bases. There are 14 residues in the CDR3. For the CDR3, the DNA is TGCGCCAGCAGCCAGCCCGGGACGCTTCACGAGCAGTACTTC. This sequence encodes CASSQPGTLHEQYF.

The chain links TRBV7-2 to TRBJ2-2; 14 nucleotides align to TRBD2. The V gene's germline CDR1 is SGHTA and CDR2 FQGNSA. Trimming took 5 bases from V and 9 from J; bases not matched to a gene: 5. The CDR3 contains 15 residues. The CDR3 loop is CASSLGTSGSRELFF. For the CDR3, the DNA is TGTGCCAGCAGCCTAGGGACTAGCGGGAGCAGGGAGCTGTTTTTT.

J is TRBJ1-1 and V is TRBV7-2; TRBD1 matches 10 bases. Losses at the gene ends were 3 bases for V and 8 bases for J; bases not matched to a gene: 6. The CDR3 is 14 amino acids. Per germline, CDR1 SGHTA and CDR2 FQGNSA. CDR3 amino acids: CASSFSKTGGEAFF. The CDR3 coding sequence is TGTGCCAGCAGCTTTTCGAAGACAGGGGGCGAAGCTTTCTTT.

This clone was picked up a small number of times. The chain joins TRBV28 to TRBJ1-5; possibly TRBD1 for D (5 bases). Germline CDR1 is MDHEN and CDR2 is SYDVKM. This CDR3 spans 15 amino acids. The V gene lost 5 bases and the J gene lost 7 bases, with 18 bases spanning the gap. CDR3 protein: CASSDPRQGGQPQHF. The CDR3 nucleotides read TGTGCCAGCAGTGACCCCCGTCAGGGAGGGCAGCCCCAGCATTTT.

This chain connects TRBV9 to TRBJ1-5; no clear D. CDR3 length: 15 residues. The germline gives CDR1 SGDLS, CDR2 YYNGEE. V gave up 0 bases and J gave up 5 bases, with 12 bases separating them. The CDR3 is CASSVVPGRDQPQHF. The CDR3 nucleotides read TGTGCCAGCAGCGTAGTGCCCGGGCGGGATCAGCCCCAGCATTTT.

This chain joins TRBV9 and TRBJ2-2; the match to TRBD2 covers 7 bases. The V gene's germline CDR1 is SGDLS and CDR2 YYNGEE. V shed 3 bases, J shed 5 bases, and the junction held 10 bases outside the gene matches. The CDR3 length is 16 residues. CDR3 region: CASSATGGSGTGELFF. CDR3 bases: TGTGCCAGCAGCGCCACGGGCGGGAGCGGTACCGGGGAGCTGTTTTTT.

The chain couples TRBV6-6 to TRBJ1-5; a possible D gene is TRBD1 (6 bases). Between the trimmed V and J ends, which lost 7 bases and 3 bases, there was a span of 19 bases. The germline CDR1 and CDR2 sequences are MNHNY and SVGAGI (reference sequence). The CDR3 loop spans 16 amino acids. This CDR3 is CASMLRGGVDNQPQHF. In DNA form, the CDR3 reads TGTGCCAGCATGTTAAGGGGGGGGGTTGACAATCAGCCCCAGCATTTT.

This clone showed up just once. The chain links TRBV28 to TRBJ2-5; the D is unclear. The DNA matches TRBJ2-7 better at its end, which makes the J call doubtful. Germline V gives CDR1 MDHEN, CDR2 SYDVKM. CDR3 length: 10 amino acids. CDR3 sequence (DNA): TGTGCCAGCAGTTCCCGCGAGCAGTACTTC. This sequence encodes CASSSREQYF.

Here the CDR3 DNA reads TGTGCCTGGAGTCAACAGGGGCGTCAGCCCCAGCATTTT. Residues: CAWSQQGRQPQHF. This chain uses TRBV30 with TRBJ1-5; 7 nucleotides align to TRBD1. V trimming: 2 bases; J trimming: 6 bases; junction bases outside the gene matches: 4. This CDR3 comprises 13 residues. Germline-derived CDR1 and CDR2 are GTSNPN and SVGIG (reference sequence).

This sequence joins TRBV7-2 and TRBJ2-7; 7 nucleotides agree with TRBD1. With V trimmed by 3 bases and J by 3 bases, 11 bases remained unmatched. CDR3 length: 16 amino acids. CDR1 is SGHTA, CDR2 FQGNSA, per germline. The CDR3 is CASSFEAQGLGYEQYF. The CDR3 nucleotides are TGTGCCAGCAGCTTCGAGGCACAGGGGTTGGGCTACGAGCAGTACTTC.

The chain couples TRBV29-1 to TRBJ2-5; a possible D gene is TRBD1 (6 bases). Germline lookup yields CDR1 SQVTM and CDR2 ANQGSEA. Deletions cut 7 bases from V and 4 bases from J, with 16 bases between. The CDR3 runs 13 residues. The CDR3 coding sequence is TGCAGCGGGGGGCTAGCACTCGTAGAGACCCAGTACTTC. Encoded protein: CSGGLALVETQYF.

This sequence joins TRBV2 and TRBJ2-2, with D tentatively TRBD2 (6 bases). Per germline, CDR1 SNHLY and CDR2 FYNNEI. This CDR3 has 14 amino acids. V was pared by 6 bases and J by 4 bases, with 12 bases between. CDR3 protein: CASRRAGSTGELFF. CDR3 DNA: TGTGCCAGCAGGAGGGCGGGGAGCACCGGGGAGCTGTTTTTT.

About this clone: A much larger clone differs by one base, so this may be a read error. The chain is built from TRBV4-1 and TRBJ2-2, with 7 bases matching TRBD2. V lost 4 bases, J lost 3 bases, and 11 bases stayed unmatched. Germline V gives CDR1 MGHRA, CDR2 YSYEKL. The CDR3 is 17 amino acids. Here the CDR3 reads CASSREGGLVDTGELFF. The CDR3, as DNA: TGCGCCAGCAGCCGGGAAGGAGGACTAGTGGACACCGGGGAGCTGTTTTTT.

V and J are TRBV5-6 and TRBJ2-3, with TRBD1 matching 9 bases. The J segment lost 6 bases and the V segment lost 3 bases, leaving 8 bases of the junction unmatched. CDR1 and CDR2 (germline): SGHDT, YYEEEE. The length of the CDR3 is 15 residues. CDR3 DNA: TGTGCCAGCAGCTCCGGGACAGGGTTGGTGGATACGCAGTATTTT. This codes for CASSSGTGLVDTQYF.

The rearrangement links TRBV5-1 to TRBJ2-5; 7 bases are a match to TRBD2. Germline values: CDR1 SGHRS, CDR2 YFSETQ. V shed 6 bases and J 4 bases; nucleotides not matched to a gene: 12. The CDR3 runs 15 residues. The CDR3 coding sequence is TGCGCCAGCACGACACTAGGGACTACCGCAGAGACCCAGTACTTC. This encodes CASTTLGTTAETQYF.

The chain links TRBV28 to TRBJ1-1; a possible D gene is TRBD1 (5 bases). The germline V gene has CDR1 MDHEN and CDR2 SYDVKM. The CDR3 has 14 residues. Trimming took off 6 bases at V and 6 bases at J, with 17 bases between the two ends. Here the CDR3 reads CASRSGPFASEAFF. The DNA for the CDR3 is TGTGCCAGCAGATCGGGACCCTTCGCGTCTGAAGCTTTCTTT.

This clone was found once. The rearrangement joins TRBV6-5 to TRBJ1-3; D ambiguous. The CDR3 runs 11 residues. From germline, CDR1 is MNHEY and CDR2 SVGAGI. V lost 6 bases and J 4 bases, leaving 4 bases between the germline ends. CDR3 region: CASRYGNTIYF. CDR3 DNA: TGTGCCAGCAGATACGGAAACACCATATATTTT.

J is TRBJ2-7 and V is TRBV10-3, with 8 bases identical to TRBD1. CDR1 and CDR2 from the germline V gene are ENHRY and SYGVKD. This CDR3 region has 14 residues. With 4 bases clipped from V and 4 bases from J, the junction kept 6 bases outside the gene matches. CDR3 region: CAISGGQGAYEQYF. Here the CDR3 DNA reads TGTGCCATCAGTGGGGGCCAGGGGGCTTACGAGCAGTACTTC.

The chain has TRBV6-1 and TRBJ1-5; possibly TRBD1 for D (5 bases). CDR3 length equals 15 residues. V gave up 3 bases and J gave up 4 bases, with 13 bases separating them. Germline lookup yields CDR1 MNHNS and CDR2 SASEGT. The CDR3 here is CASSDLGGTNQPQHF. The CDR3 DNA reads TGTGCCAGCAGTGACCTTGGGGGTACTAATCAGCCCCAGCATTTT.

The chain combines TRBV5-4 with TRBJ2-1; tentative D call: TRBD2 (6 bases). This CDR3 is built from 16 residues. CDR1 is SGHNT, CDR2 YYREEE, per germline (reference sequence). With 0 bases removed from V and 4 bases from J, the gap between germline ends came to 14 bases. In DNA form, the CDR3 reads TGTGCCAGCAGCTTGGCGGCGGAGGGCCTTTACAATGAGCAGTTCTTC. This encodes CASSLAAEGLYNEQFF.

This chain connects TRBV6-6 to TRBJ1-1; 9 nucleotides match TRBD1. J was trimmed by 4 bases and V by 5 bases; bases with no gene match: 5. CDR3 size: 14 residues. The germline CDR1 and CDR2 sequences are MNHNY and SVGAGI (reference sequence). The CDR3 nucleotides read TGTGCCAGCAGTCTACTGGGACAGGGCACTGAAGCTTTCTTT. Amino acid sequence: CASSLLGQGTEAFF.

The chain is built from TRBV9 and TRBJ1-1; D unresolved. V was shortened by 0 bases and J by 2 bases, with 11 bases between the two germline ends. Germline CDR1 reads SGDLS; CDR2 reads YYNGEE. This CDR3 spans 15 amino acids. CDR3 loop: CASSVDYGVNTEAFF. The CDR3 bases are TGTGCCAGCAGCGTAGATTACGGGGTTAACACTGAAGCTTTCTTT.

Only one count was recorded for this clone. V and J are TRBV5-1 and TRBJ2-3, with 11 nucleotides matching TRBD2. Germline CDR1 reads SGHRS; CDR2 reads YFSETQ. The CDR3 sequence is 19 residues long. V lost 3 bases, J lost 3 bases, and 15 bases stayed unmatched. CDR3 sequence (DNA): TGCGCCAGCAGCTCGTCGACTAGCGGGAAAGCCCGTGTTACAGATACGCAGTATTTT. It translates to CASSSSTSGKARVTDTQYF.

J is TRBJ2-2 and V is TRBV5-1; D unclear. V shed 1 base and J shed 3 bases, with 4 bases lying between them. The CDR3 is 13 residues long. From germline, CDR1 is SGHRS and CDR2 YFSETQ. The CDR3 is CASSLKYTGELFF. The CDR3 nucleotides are TGCGCCAGCAGCTTGAAGTACACCGGGGAGCTGTTTTTT.